The present TCR beta chain was sequenced within a study of identical twins (dated by TCRdb to 2016 to 2017). Background for the entire study: TCR alpha and beta repertoires from monozygotic twins, unrelated adults of various ages and cord blood were deep-sequenced to test whether fetal clonotypes persist. To rule out contamination, replicate twin experiments were performed at different times with different library preparation protocols.

Every donor was a healthy Caucasian. The twin cohort consisted of three pairs of female monozygotic twins, all aged about 18 to 29 years. CD4+ and CD8+ T cell populations were isolated with positive isolation kits from Invitrogen. Only a few counts were recorded for this clonotype. No antigen is known for it. No clone much larger than this one lies a single base away; base qualities are absent. Library preparation was by 5' RACE. TCRdb names Illumina HiSeq 2000 as the instrument used. A universal primer binding site was introduced by template switching, and a unique molecular identifier was present in the final cDNA, enabling accurate counting of TCR cDNA molecules. First-strand cDNA for TCR alpha and beta chains was synthesized from specific primers in the conserved constant-segment region. To control for contamination, every cDNA library carried two barcodes: a SMART-Mk sample barcode plus Illumina barcodes. TruSeq adapter sequences and Illumina sample barcodes were added in two successive PCR steps. Sequencing of the TCR alpha and beta cDNA libraries was done on the Illumina HiSeq platform using custom primers. Per the original workflow: MiGEC processed the raw reads to extract unique molecular identifiers, while MiXCR was used to determine the CDR3 positions. Recombination models were inferred per individual with the repgenHMM and IGoR tools using an EM algorithm. Shared clonotype analysis was performed with the tcR package in R, normalizing sharing by the product of cloneset sizes. To study raw recombination free of thymic and clonal selection effects, out-of-frame nonproductive sequences were analyzed. TCRdb redid the processing of the public reads, applying fastp at Q25 and MiXCR, and retained in-frame beta chains. Entries are consolidated by CDR3 protein sequence, retaining the most common genes and DNA. What appears here as the V and J calls and clone size reflects TCRdb's work, not the paper's. The sample table contains 510,000 or so distinct CDR3 sequences; only one count was recorded for roughly 15% of them. The ten largest clones represent less than 0.5% of the sample.

From the cysteine up to the phenylalanine, the CDR3 has a length of 16 residues. The retained sequence is limited to the CDR3, 48 bases, with the frame set at the first base. V lost 1 base and J lost 4 bases, and the count of bases not matched to a germline gene is 8. Looking up the germline V gene yields CDR1 SGHRS and CDR2 YFSETQ. General findings and caveats noted by the study authors: Compared with coincidental sharing between unrelated individuals, out-of-frame TCR alpha sequences shared between twins had an excess of sequences with low generation probability. Invariant T cells such as MAIT and iNKT could partly confound zero-insertion analyses, although diverse VJ usage argued against such confounding for most clonotypes. In beta out-of-frame sequences, excess twin sharing was weaker, because having fewer shared sequences lowered the signal-to-noise ratio. Fewer insertions were carried by abundant cord blood beta clonotypes, a similar but weaker trend appeared in young adult naive repertoires, and no such trend appeared in memory repertoires. Recombination models systematically underestimated out-of-frame TCR alpha sharing in monozygotic twins but agreed with sharing between unrelated individuals. Conclusions relied on cross-sectional statistical analysis, since the same donors could not be followed over many years.

A further study also used this sample, focusing on yellow fever vaccine responses in identical twins. The second study reports: According to the authors, in identical twins the way T cells responded to vaccination appeared partly convergent and partly personalized. Focusing on identical twins, the study followed the T cell clones that responded to the vaccine, and did so with precision.

Sequenced sample: CD4+ T cells sorted from blood. The rearrangement joined TRBV5-1 to TRBJ2-3; 8 nucleotides in the junction match TRBD1. The receptor comes from a woman aged 18-29 years in good health. The nucleotides read TGCGCCAGCAGCTTGCCCCAGGGGGCTGGTGCAGATACGCAGTATTTT. Its protein product is CASSLPQGAGADTQYF.